This T cell receptor (beta chain) was identified in a study of CD8+CD57+ T cells in acquired aplastic anemia. Background on the study: On average, sorted CD4+ and CD8+ cells gave roughly 3 ug of DNA. On average, healthy donors gave 10 million to 14 million reads for CD4+ cells.

The count of this clonotype is one. Genomic DNA acted as the template from which TCR beta VDJ combination and CDR3 sequence profiling were carried out. TCRdb analysed the reads with MiXCR anew, one entry per CDR3 protein. The table lists under 40,000 distinct CDR3 sequences, under 80% of them singletons. The TCR originated in a human donor in good health, serving as a control. The sequencing input was sorted CD4+, CD8+, or CD8+CD57+ T cells (not recorded which) from PBMCs.

The CDR3 sequence: CASSSTGQGNTEAFF. The CDR3 DNA is TGTGCCAGCAGCTCCACGGGACAGGGGAACACTGAAGCTTTCTTT. The J gene is TRBJ1-1, the V gene TRBV7-2; TRBD1 agrees at 9 bases. CDR3 size: 15 residues. Germline CDR1 is SGHTA and CDR2 is FQGNSA. The junction had 4 bases not matched to a gene; V was cut back by 4 bases and J by 1 base.